The 19 T cell receptor beta chains given below trace back to one sample, sequenced in a study of blood T cells in healthy people across ages. A second roughly 6 to 11 cycle PCR used barcoded and J-beta primers. One entry per CDR3 protein results from TCRdb running MiXCR on the 5' RACE reads. The sample shows 1.5 million to 2 million distinct CDR3 sequences, roughly 28% of them seen only once. The sequenced material came from blood. Source of these receptors: a woman aged 30 to 39 in good health.

As for this clonotype: A much larger clone lies one base from this, so it may be a read error. This chain links TRBV6-2 or TRBV6-3 with TRBJ2-1, with D tentatively TRBD2 (5 bases). Trimming cost V 2 bases and J 13 bases, with 21 bases left between them. CDR3 length: 15 residues. Germline-derived CDR1 and CDR2 are MNHEY and SVGEGT. CDR3 sequence: CASSYGEQLQETQFF. The CDR3 region has the DNA TGTGCCAGCAGTTACGGGGAGCAATTACAAGAGACCCAGTTCTTC.

This clonotype was found many times. The CDR3 region is CASSSEGSGANVLTF. The CDR3 coding sequence is TGTGCCAGCAGCTCAGAGGGTTCTGGGGCCAACGTCCTGACTTTC. The V gene is TRBV11-1, the J gene TRBJ2-6, with D possibly TRBD2 on 5 matching bases. The V gene lost 4 bases and the J gene lost 1 base, with 8 bases spanning the gap. The CDR3 consists of 15 residues. CDR1 and CDR2 from the germline V gene are SGHAT and FQDESV (reference sequence).

The chain combines TRBV12-3 or TRBV12-4 with TRBJ2-3; a weak D match, TRBD2 (6 bases). The CDR3 totals 14 residues. Trimming removed 7 bases at V and 6 bases at J, with 17 bases between. The CDR3 here is CASTFGGAGDTQYF. The CDR3 DNA sequence: TGTGCCAGCACCTTCGGCGGGGCCGGGGATACGCAGTATTTT.

The chain uses TRBV7-6 and TRBJ1-5; perhaps TRBD1 as D (6 bases). V was clipped by 10 bases and J by 4 bases, with 23 bases between them. The CDR3 is 16 amino acids. The germline V gene has CDR1 SGHVS and CDR2 FNYEAQ. The CDR3 reads CAIAVLQGRKNQPQHF. Written as DNA, the CDR3 is TGTGCCATTGCCGTCTTACAGGGACGAAAAAATCAGCCCCAGCATTTT.

This clonotype was counted ten times or more. The chain couples TRBV10-3 to TRBJ2-1; TRBD2 aligns across 8 bases. Trimming took 2 bases from V and 3 from J; bases not matched to a gene: 3. The V gene's germline CDR1 is ENHRY and CDR2 SYGVKD. The CDR3 is made up of 15 amino acids. The CDR3 sequence: CAISETSGFYNEQFF. In nucleotides, the CDR3 is TGTGCCATCAGTGAGACTAGCGGCTTCTACAATGAGCAGTTCTTC.

This clonotype showed up many times. The V and J genes are TRBV20-1 and TRBJ2-7; D call uncertain. The CDR3 totals 13 residues. CDR1 and CDR2 (germline): DFQATT, SNEGSKA (reference sequence). V lost 0 bases and J 1 base, leaving 7 bases between the germline ends. The CDR3 DNA reads as TGCAGTGCTAGAGATCCCACATCCTACGAGCAGTACTTC. Translating gives CSARDPTSYEQYF.

The V and J genes are TRBV5-1 and TRBJ2-7, with 9 bases fitting TRBD1. Per germline, CDR1 SGHRS and CDR2 YFSETQ. V was clipped by 4 bases and J by 6 bases; unmatched bases: 17. This CDR3 comprises 17 residues. CDR3 DNA sequence: TGCGCCAGCAGCAGAATAACAGGGGGCCGCCTCCCGGGCGAGCAGTACTTC. The encoded protein is CASSRITGGRLPGEQYF.

This clonotype has only a few counts. The J gene is TRBJ1-1, the V gene TRBV5-1; TRBD1 matches at 7 bases. The CDR3 totals 14 residues. Germline V gene lookup returns CDR1 SGHRS and CDR2 YFSETQ. J gave up 4 bases and V 2 bases, and 5 bases lay outside the gene matches. The CDR3 DNA follows: TGCGCCAGCAGCTTAAACAGGGGAACCACTGAAGCTTTCTTT. Its protein product is CASSLNRGTTEAFF.

This clonotype came up a few times. The V and J genes are TRBV7-7 and TRBJ1-1; no firm D call. The germline V and J ends were trimmed by 3 bases and 2 bases, with 7 bases remaining between them. CDR1 SSHAT and CDR2 FNYEAQ come from the germline V gene (reference sequence). The CDR3 runs 13 residues. The CDR3 nucleotides are TGTGCCAGCAGCTTGGGCTATAACACTGAAGCTTTCTTT. This translates into CASSLGYNTEAFF.

The chain employs TRBV15 and TRBJ2-1; D is unclear. Germline-derived CDR1 and CDR2 are LNHNV and YYDKDF (reference sequence). The CDR3 loop spans 15 amino acids. V lost 3 bases and J 7 bases, leaving 16 bases between the germline ends. The CDR3 sequence: CATSSLPLGPNEQFF. For the CDR3, the DNA is TGTGCCACCAGCAGCCTACCCCTGGGTCCGAATGAGCAGTTCTTC.

The table lists this clonotype with a few counts. The chain recombines TRBV20-1 with TRBJ2-5, with D uncertain. The CDR3 runs to 14 residues. With 0 bases removed from V and 8 bases from J, the gap between germline ends came to 16 bases. Germline-derived CDR1 and CDR2 are DFQATT and SNEGSKA (reference sequence). In DNA form, the CDR3 reads TGCAGTGCTAGAGATAACCCGCCCGGTGATACCCAGTACTTC. Protein: CSARDNPPGDTQYF.

This rearrangement joins TRBV12-3 or TRBV12-4 to TRBJ2-7; a possible D gene is TRBD2 (5 bases). Trimming removed 6 bases from V and 6 bases from J, with 9 bases in between. This CDR3 contains 11 residues. CDR3 residues: CASRGEGEQYF. The DNA of the CDR3 is TGTGCCAGCAGGGGCGAGGGCGAGCAGTACTTC.

The gene calls are TRBV15 and TRBJ2-4; no firm D call. Trimming removed 1 base at V and 6 bases at J, with 4 bases between. Germline V CDR1 and CDR2: LNHNV, YYDKDF (reference sequence). The CDR3 consists of 12 residues. This CDR3 reads CATSRAGNIQYF. In DNA, the CDR3 is TGTGCCACCAGCAGAGCTGGAAACATTCAGTACTTC.

This clonotype was detected a few times. The chain carries TRBV20-1 and TRBJ2-3, with D tentatively TRBD2 (6 bases). The CDR3 sequence is 12 residues long. CDR1 is DFQATT, CDR2 SNEGSKA, per germline (reference sequence). Trimming left V 7 bases short and J 4 bases short, with 12 bases between. In DNA, the CDR3 is TGCAGTGGAGCGGAGGGGTCAGATACGCAGTATTTT. Its translation: CSGAEGSDTQYF.

The rearrangement links TRBV5-1 to TRBJ2-7; D is possibly TRBD1 (6 bases). This CDR3 has 15 residues. Germline V lookup: CDR1 SGHRS, CDR2 YFSETQ. Trimming cost V 4 bases and J 0 bases, with 14 bases left between them. Written as DNA, the CDR3 is TGCGCCAGCAGCATAGGACAGATGAGCTCCTACGAGCAGTACTTC. This encodes CASSIGQMSSYEQYF. The full variable domain, rest sourced from reference TRBV5-1 and TRBJ2-7, is KAGVTQTPRYLIKTRGQQVTLSCSPISGHRSVSWYQQTPGQGLQFLFEYFSETQRNKGNFPGRFSGRQFSNSRSEMNVSTLELGDSALYLCASSIGQMSSYEQYFGPGTRLTVT.

A word on this clonotype: One end of the junction is discordant with germline, which a read error may explain. The chain couples TRBV14 to TRBJ2-3; TRBD2 matches at 8 bases. CDR1 and CDR2 from the germline V gene are SGHDN and FVKESK. This CDR3 has 15 amino acids. The DNA for the CDR3 is TGTGCCAGCAGCCTAGCGGGACCAGTATCCGATACGCGGTATTTT. Amino acid sequence: CASSLAGPVSDTRYF.

The chain has TRBV5-1 and TRBJ2-5, with D maybe TRBD2 (6 bases). CDR1 SGHRS and CDR2 YFSETQ come from the germline V gene. V lost 3 bases, J lost 1 base, and 10 bases lay in between. This CDR3 is built from 14 residues. CDR3 sequence: CASSSGTFQETQYF. CDR3 DNA: TGCGCCAGCAGCTCAGGGACTTTCCAAGAGACCCAGTACTTC.

This clonotype was picked up a small number of times. The V and J genes are TRBV4-1 and TRBJ2-1; 10 bases are shared with TRBD2. Germline V gene sequence: CDR1 MGHRA, CDR2 YSYEKL. The CDR3 runs to 17 residues. Trimming took 0 bases from V and 10 from J; bases not matched to a gene: 12. The CDR3 loop is CASSQDLVLAGREEQFF. DNA for the CDR3: TGCGCCAGCAGCCAAGATCTGGTACTAGCGGGGAGGGAAGAGCAGTTCTTC.

The rearrangement uses TRBV7-2 and TRBJ1-2; D ambiguous. V was clipped by 1 base and J by 2 bases, with 11 bases between them. CDR3 size: 15 residues. Germline V gene data show CDR1 as SGHTA and CDR2 as FQGNSA. As DNA, the CDR3 is TGTGCCAGCAGCTTAGATTTTTCAGGAAACTATGGCTACACCTTC. It is translated as CASSLDFSGNYGYTF.